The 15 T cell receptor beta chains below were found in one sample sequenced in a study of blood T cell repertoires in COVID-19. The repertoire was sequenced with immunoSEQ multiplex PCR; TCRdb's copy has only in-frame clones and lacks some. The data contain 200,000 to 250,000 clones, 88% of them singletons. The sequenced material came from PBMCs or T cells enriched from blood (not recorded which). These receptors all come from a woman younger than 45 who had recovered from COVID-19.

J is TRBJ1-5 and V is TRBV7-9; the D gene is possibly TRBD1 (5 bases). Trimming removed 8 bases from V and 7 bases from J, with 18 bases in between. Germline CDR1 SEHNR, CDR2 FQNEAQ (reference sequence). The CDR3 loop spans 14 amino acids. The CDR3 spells CASGATGPGQPQHF. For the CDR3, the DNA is TGTGCCAGCGGGGCGACTGGGCCCGGGCAGCCCCAGCATTTT.

CDR3 residues: CASSQRQAGGYTF. In DNA form, the CDR3 reads TGTGCCAGCAGCCAACGGCAGGCAGGTGGCTACACCTTC. The genes are TRBV3-1 (or the pseudogene TRBV3-2) and TRBJ1-2; D unresolved. CDR3 length: 13 amino acids. Deletions cut 2 bases from V and 7 bases from J, with 11 bases between. The germline gives CDR1 LGHDT, CDR2 YNNKEL (reference sequence).

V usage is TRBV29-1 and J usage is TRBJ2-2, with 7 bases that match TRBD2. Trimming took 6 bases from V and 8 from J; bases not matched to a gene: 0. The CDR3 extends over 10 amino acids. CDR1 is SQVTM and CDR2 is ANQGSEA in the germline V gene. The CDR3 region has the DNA TGCAGCGTGGGAGGGGGGGAGCTGTTTTTT. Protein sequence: CSVGGGELFF.

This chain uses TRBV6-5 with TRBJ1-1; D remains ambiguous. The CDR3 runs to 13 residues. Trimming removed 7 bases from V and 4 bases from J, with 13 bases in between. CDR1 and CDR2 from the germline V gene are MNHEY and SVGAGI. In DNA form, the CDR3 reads TGTGCCAGCACCTTGGCCAGAGGCACTGAAGCTTTCTTT. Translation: CASTLARGTEAFF.

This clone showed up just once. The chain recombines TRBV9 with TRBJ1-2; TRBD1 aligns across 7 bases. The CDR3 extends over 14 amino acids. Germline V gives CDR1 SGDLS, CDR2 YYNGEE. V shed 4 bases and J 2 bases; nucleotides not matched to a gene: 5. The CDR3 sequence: CASSRTGENYGYTF. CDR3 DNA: TGTGCCAGCAGCAGAACAGGGGAAAACTATGGCTACACCTTC.

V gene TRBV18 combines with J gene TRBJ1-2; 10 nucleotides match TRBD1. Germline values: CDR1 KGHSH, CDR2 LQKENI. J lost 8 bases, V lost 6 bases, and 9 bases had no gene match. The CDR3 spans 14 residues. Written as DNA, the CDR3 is TGTGCCAGCTCTCCAGGGGACAGGGGAGGAGGCTACACCTTC. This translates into CASSPGDRGGGYTF. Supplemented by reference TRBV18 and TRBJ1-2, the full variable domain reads NAGVMQNPRHLVRRRGQEARLRCSPMKGHSHVYWYRQLPEEGLKFMVYLQKENIIDESGMPKERFSAEFPKEGPSILRIQQVVRGDSAAYFCASSPGDRGGGYTFGSGTRLTVV.

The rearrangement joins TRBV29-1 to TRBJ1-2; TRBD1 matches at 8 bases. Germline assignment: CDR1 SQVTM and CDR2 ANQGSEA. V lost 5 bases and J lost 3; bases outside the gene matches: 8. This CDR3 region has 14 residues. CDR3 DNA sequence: TGCAGCGTTTCTCCCGACAGGGGTTACTATGGCTACACCTTC. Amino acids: CSVSPDRGYYGYTF.

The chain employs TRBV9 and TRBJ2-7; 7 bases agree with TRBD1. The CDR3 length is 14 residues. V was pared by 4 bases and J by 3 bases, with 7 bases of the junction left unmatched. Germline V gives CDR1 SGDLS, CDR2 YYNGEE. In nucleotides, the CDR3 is TGTGCCAGCAGCAGAGGGGGCGATTTCTACGAGCAGTACTTC. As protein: CASSRGGDFYEQYF.

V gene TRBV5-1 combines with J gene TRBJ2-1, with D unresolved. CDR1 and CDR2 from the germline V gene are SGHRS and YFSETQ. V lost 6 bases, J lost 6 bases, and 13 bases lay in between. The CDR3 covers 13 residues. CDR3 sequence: CASTLDSGNEQFF. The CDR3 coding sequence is TGCGCCAGCACCCTCGACTCGGGCAATGAGCAGTTCTTC.

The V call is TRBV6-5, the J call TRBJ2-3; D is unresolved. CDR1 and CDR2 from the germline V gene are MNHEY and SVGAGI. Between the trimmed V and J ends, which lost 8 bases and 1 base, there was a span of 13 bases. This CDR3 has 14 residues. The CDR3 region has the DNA TGTGCCAGCGGCATAGATGCGGGCACAGATACGCAGTATTTT. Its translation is CASGIDAGTDTQYF.

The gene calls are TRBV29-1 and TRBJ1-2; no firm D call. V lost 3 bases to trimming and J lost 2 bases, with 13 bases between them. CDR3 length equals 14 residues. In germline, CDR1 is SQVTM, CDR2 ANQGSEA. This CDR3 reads CSVDGEEINYGYTF. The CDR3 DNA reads TGCAGCGTTGACGGGGAGGAGATAAACTATGGCTACACCTTC. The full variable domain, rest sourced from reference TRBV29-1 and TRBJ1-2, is SAVISQKPSRDICQRGTSLTIQCQVDSQVTMMFWYRQQPGQSLTLIATANQGSEATYESGFVIDKFPISRPNLTFSTLTVSNMSPEDSSIYLCSVDGEEINYGYTFGSGTRLTVV.

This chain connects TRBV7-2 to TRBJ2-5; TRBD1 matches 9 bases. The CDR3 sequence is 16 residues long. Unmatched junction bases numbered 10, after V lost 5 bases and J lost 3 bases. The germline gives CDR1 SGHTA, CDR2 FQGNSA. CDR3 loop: CASSQNPTGGEETQYF. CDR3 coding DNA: TGTGCCAGCAGCCAAAACCCGACAGGGGGAGAAGAGACCCAGTACTTC.

CDR3 residues: CASSRDETGTGNTIYF. CDR3 nucleotide sequence: TGTGCCAGTAGTAGAGACGAGACAGGGACTGGAAACACCATATATTTT. The rearrangement joins TRBV19 to TRBJ1-3; 7 bases line up with TRBD1. The junction had 8 bases not matched to a gene; V was cut back by 4 bases and J by 2 bases. The germline CDR1 and CDR2 sequences are LNHDA and SQIVND (reference sequence). The CDR3 runs 16 residues.

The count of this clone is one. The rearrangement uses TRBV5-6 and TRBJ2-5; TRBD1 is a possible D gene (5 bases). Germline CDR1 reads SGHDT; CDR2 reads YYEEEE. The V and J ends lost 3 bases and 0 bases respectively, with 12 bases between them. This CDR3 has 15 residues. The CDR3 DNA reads TGTGCCAGCAGCTACTCGACAGAGTACCAAGAGACCCAGTACTTC. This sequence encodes CASSYSTEYQETQYF.

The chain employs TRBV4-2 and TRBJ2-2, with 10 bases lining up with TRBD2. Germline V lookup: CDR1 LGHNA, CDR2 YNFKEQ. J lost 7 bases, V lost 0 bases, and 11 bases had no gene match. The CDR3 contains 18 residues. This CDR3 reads CASSQDLTSGINIGELFF. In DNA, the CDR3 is TGTGCCAGCAGCCAAGATCTCACTAGCGGGATTAATATCGGGGAGCTGTTTTTT.